Below, one T cell receptor beta chain is given with its context. Its antigen is unknown. The junction differs from germline at one of its ends, possibly a read error. Exclusion criteria comprised uncontrolled infection, other autoimmune disease, pregnancy or lactation. From RNA transcripts, TCR beta CDR3 regions were amplified. Primed by the HTBI set, a first-round RT-PCR was run on the TCR CDR3. TCRdb processed the multiplex PCR reads anew with MiXCR; each CDR3 protein has one entry. The sample lists about 560,000 distinct CDR3 sequences, around 45% occurring once. The data were taken from a study of T cells in Graves' hyperthyroidism and ophthalmopathy. Whole-study findings and limits: Blood also contained most expanded thyroid clonotypes above 0.001.

This CDR3 comprises 16 residues. CDR1 and CDR2 from the germline V gene are SEHNR and FQNEAQ (reference sequence). The source of this sequence is a young woman with Graves' hyperthyroidism. V usage is TRBV7-9 and J usage is TRBJ2-5, with TRBD1 matching 9 bases. Sequences were obtained from peripheral blood or thyroid tissue (not recorded which). This chain's CDR3 is CASSPRDRVYGETQYF. CDR3 sequence (DNA): TGCGCCAGCAGCCCCCGGGACAGGGTTTACGGAGAGACCCAGTACTTC.